Listed below are T cell receptor beta chains from one sample, sequenced in a study of blood T cells in healthy people across ages. TCRdb called the 5' RACE reads again in MiXCR, with one record for every CDR3 protein. The sample consists of around 990,000 distinct CDR3 sequences, more than 30% of them appearing once. The material sequenced was blood. Receptors were obtained from a man between 18 and 35 years old in good health. CDR3s include the opening cysteine and the closing phenylalanine or tryptophan. Each record gives: clone size, J gene, V gene, D gene, CDR3 DNA, CDR3 protein. D genes are given only for firm matches. Rows give clone size only sometimes, using once, few, many, or a class for an expanded clone.

>NA|TRBJ2-7|TRBV7-2|TRBD1
TGTGCCAGCAGTCGTCGGGACAGTTACAATGAGCAGTACTTC
CASSRRDSYNEQYF
>few|TRBJ1-1|TRBV6-2/TRBV6-3|NA
TGTGCCAGCAGTCCTCTACGGACGGCGAACACTGAAGCTTTCTTT
CASSPLRTANTEAFF
>NA|TRBJ1-5|TRBV10-3|NA
TGTGCCATCAGTGAGAGAGGACAGCCCCAGCATTTT
CAISERGQPQHF
>few|TRBJ1-2|TRBV30|NA
TGTGCCTGGAGATACGTCCAAGGGGGCTACACCTTC
CAWRYVQGGYTF
>NA|TRBJ1-2|TRBV28|NA
TGTGCCAGCAGTATAAACGCGAGGGATGGCTACACCTTC
CASSINARDGYTF
>few|TRBJ1-1|TRBV29-1|NA
TGCAGCGTTGGAGGCGAGGAGGACACTGAAGCTTTCTTT
CSVGGEEDTEAFF
>NA|TRBJ1-1|TRBV2|NA
TGTGCCAGCAGTGAAGCGTTCGCAGCCTCCACTGAAGCTTTCTTT
CASSEAFAASTEAFF
>NA|TRBJ1-4|TRBV20-1|NA
TGCAGTGCTAGAGTCAGGGTATTAGGAGAAAAACTGTTTTTT
CSARVRVLGEKLFF
>NA|TRBJ1-1|TRBV5-4|TRBD1
TGTGCCAGCATCGAACAGGGGGCTCGCACTGAAGCTTTCTTT
CASIEQGARTEAFF
>NA|TRBJ2-3|TRBV5-5|NA
TGTGCCAGCGCCCAGGAGTATAGCACAGATACGCAGTATTTT
CASAQEYSTDTQYF
>few|TRBJ2-2|TRBV12-3/TRBV12-4|NA
TGTGCTAGCCGGCCCGACACCGGGGAGCTGTTTTTT
CASRPDTGELFF